This TCR beta chain derives from a study of control samples from healthy donors and cancer patients. Here immunoSEQ multiplex PCR was the method, and the copy in TCRdb shows in-frame clones only, minus some. The sample lists 150,000 or so clones, about 93% seen once, with 0.65% to 0.75% in the top ten. The clonotype was recovered from a woman aged 25-40 years in good health. Sequenced input: blood.

CDR3 sequence: CASSLNYEQYF. The CDR3 bases are TGTGCCAGCAGCCTGAACTACGAGCAGTACTTC. The rearrangement links TRBV5-6 to TRBJ2-7; D is unclear. V was pared by 4 bases and J by 3 bases, with 5 bases between. CDR1 and CDR2 (germline): SGHDT, YYEEEE. The CDR3 is 11 amino acids. Based on the CDR3 plus reference TRBV5-6 and TRBJ2-7, the full variable domain is DAGVTQSPTHLIKTRGQQVTLRCSPKSGHDTVSWYQQALGQGPQFIFQYYEEEERQRGNFPDRFSGHQFPNYSSELNVNALLLGDSALYLCASSLNYEQYFGPGTRLTVT.